What follows describes a single T cell receptor (beta chain). The data were taken from a study of synovial regulatory T cells in juvenile arthritis. Libraries were prepared by immunoSEQ multiplex PCR; TCRdb keeps only in-frame clonotypes and omits some of them. The listing records 9,500 to 10,000 clones. The CDR3 runs 13 residues. No nucleotide data were recorded. In germline, CDR1 is ENHRY, CDR2 SYGVKD. Source material: Treg cells from blood. Subset specified: remaining (HLA-DR-negative) circulating blood Treg cells. J is TRBJ2-7 and V is TRBV10-3; the D call from TCRdb, TRBD2, cannot be confirmed without DNA. This TCR derives from a donor younger than 30 with juvenile idiopathic arthritis. CDR3 amino acids: CASQRWGDYEQYF.